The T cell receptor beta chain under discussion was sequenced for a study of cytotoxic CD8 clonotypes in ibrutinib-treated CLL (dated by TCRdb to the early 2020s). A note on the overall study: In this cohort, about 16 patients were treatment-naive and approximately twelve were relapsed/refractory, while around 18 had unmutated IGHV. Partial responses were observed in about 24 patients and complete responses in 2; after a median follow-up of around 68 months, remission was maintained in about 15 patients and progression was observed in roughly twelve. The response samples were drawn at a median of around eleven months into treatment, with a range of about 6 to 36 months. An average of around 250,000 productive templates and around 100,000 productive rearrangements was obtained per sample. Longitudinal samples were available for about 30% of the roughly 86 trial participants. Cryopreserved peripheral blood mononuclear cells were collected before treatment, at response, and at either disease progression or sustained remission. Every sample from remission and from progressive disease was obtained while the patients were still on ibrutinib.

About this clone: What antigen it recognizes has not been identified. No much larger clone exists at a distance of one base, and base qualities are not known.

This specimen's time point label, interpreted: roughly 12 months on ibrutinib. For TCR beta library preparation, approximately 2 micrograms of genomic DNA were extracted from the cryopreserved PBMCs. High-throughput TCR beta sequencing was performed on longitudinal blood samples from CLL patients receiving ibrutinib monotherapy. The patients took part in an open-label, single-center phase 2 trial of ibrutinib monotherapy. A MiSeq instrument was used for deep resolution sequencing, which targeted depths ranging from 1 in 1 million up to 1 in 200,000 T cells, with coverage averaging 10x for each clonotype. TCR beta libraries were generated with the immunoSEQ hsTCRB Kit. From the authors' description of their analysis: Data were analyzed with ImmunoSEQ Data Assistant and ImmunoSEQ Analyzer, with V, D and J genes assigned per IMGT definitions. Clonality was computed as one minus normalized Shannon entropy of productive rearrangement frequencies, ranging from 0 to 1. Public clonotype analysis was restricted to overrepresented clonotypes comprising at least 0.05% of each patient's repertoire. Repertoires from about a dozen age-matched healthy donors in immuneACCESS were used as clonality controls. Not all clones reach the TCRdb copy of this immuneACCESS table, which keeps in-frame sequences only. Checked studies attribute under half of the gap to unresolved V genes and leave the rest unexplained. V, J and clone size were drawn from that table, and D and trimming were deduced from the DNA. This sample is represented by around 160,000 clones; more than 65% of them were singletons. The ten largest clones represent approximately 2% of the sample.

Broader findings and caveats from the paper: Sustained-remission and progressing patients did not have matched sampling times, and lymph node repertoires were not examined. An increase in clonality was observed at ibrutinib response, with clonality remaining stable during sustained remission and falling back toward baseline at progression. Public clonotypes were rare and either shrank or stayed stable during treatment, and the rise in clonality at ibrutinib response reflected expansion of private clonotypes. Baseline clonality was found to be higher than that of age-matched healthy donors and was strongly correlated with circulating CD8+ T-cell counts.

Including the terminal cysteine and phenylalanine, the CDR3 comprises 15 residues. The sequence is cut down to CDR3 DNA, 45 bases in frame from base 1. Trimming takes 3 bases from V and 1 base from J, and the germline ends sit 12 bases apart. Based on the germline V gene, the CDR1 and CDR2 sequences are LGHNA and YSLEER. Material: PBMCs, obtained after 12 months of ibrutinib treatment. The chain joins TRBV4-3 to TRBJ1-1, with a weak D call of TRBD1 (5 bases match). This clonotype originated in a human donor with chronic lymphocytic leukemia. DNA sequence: TGCGCCAGCAGCCAGCAATTTACAGGGAACACTGAAGCTTTCTTT. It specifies CASSQQFTGNTEAFF.